There are a few counts of the clone carrying this T cell receptor beta chain. Germline loops: CDR1 LNHDA, CDR2 SQIVND (reference sequence). The CDR3 runs to 16 residues. Deletions cut 6 bases from V and 1 base from J, with 18 bases between. This sample is drawn from a study of STAT5B mutations in CD4+ large granular lymphocyte leukemia. Produced via immunoSEQ multiplex PCR; TCRdb's table is partial and in-frame only. The sample lists approximately 32,000 clones, approximately 88% seen once, with about 0.97% in the top ten. The sequenced sample consisted of CD4+ T cells from blood buffy coats. The origin of this receptor is a human donor in good health. The chain couples TRBV19 to TRBJ1-1; a possible D gene is TRBD1 (5 bases). The CDR3 bases are TGTGCCAGTAGCCTCGGGCCGGGGACCGGGAACACTGAAGCTTTCTTT. The encoded protein is CASSLGPGTGNTEAFF.